This T cell receptor (beta chain) was obtained from a study of blood T cell repertoires in COVID-19. The data were produced by immunoSEQ multiplex PCR, yet TCRdb's version contains in-frame clones alone and is incomplete. The sample comprises hundreds of thousands of clones, 87% of which are singletons, and around 9.3% rests with the top ten. This clone occurred a few times. Germline lookup yields CDR1 SGHRS and CDR2 YFSETQ. The ends lost 2 bases at V and 3 bases at J; junction bases unmatched: 7. The CDR3 is made up of 15 amino acids. This chain links TRBV5-1 with TRBJ1-1, with TRBD1 identical over 7 bases. The sequenced sample consisted of PBMCs or T cells enriched from blood (not recorded which). This receptor was taken from a woman between 18 and 29 years old who had recovered from COVID-19. CDR3 residues: CASSLRTGFDTEAFF. In DNA form, the CDR3 reads TGCGCCAGCAGCTTACGGACAGGCTTCGACACTGAAGCTTTCTTT.